This passage covers 8 T cell receptor beta chains from one sample sequenced in a study of CD8 T cells in ankylosing spondylitis. TCRdb re-called the 5' RACE reads with MiXCR, one entry per CDR3 protein. The top ten clones hold approximately 4% of a sample with roughly 240,000 distinct CDR3 sequences, 32% of them seen once. Material for sequencing was blood, either unsorted or a sorted T cell fraction (not recorded which). Receptor source: a male donor with ankylosing spondylitis or in good health (not recorded which).

In its sample, this clonotype was seen a few times. The chain is built from TRBV7-2 and TRBJ2-1, with D unresolved. V lost 2 bases and J lost 7, with 12 bases in between. Per the germline V gene, CDR1 is SGHTA and CDR2 is FQGNSA. This CDR3 has 14 amino acids. The CDR3 loop is CASSLLASVNEQFF. The CDR3 DNA is TGTGCCAGCAGCTTATTGGCGAGTGTTAATGAGCAGTTCTTC.

The chain has TRBV20-1 and TRBJ1-5; 10 positions agree with TRBD1. The ends lost 3 bases at V and 6 bases at J; junction bases unmatched: 17. This CDR3 comprises 18 residues. Per the germline V gene, CDR1 is DFQATT and CDR2 is SNEGSKA (reference sequence). The CDR3 sequence is CSASLVRDRGGLGQPQHF. Written as DNA, the CDR3 is TGCAGTGCTAGTTTGGTTCGGGACAGGGGAGGTTTGGGTCAGCCCCAGCATTTT.

The genes are TRBV7-9 and TRBJ2-1, with a tentative D call TRBD1 (7 bases). This CDR3 comprises 16 residues. Germline CDR1 SEHNR, CDR2 FQNEAQ (reference sequence). V shed 1 base and J shed 3 bases, with 13 bases lying between them. CDR3 coding DNA: TGTGCCAGCAGCTTAGAAGGGCAGGGGGGCTACAATGAGCAGTTCTTC. It yields the protein CASSLEGQGGYNEQFF.

V is TRBV12-3 or TRBV12-4 and J is TRBJ1-2; TRBD1 might be the D (5 bases). Trimming shortened V by 2 bases and J by 5 bases, and 15 bases separated the two germline ends. The CDR3 has 15 residues. CDR3 sequence: CASSLSGLGLYGYTF. In DNA form, the CDR3 reads TGTGCCAGCAGTTTATCAGGGCTGGGGCTTTATGGCTACACCTTC.

To note about this clonotype: Its ends do not fully match the called genes, so a read error is possible. The chain employs TRBV24-1 and TRBJ2-1; TRBD1 matches 7 bases. Germline V gene sequence: CDR1 KGHDR, CDR2 SFDVKD. This CDR3 comprises 16 residues. As DNA, the CDR3 is TGTGCCACCGGTGACCCGACAGGGAGCTCCTACAATGAGCAGTTCTTC. Protein: CATGDPTGSSYNEQFF.

As for this clonotype: One junction end disagrees with the germline gene, perhaps due to a read error. The V and J genes are TRBV7-7 and TRBJ2-3; D gene uncertain. The CDR3 contains 15 residues. The V gene's germline CDR1 is SSHAT and CDR2 FNYEAQ (reference sequence). As DNA, the CDR3 is TGTGCTAGCAGCCCGCAGGCTGTACGCACAGATACGCAGTATTTT. As protein: CASSPQAVRTDTQYF. Together with reference TRBV7-7 and TRBJ2-3, the CDR3 gives the full variable domain: GAGVSQSPRYKVTKRGQDVTLRCDPISSHATLYWYQQALGQGPEFLTYFNYEAQPDKSGLPSDRFSAERPEGSISTLTIQRTEQRDSAMYRCASSPQAVRTDTQYFGPGTRLTVL.

The V call is TRBV29-1, the J call TRBJ2-3, with 7 bases aligning to TRBD1. Per the germline V gene, CDR1 is SQVTM and CDR2 is ANQGSEA. This CDR3 is built from 16 residues. V gave up 4 bases and J gave up 2 bases; unmatched junction bases: 12. CDR3 in amino acids: CSVAGTTGLATDTQYF. The DNA of the CDR3 is TGCAGCGTTGCGGGGACGACAGGGCTCGCCACAGATACGCAGTATTTT.

The chain carries TRBV20-1 and TRBJ2-7, with TRBD2 matching over 9 bases. After removal of 6 bases from V and 5 bases from J, the junction contained 11 bases not matched to a gene. Germline CDR1 is DFQATT and CDR2 is SNEGSKA (reference sequence). The length of the CDR3 is 14 residues. For the CDR3, the DNA is TGCAGTGCGAAGCGGGGGGAAATACTGAACGAGCAGTACTTC. It is translated as CSAKRGEILNEQYF.